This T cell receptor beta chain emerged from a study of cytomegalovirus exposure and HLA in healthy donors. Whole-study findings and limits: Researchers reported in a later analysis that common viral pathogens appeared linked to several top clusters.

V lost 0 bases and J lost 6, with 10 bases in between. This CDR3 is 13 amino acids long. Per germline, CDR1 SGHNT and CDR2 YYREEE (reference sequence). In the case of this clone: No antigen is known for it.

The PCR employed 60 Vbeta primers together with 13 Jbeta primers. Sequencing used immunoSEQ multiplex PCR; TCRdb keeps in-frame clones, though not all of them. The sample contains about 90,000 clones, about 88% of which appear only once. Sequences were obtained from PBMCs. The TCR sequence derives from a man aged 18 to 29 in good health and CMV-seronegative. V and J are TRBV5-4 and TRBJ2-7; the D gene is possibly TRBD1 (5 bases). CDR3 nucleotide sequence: TGTGCCAGCAGCTTGGACAGGCGGACCGAGCAGTACTTC. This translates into CASSLDRRTEQYF.